Listed here are 18 T cell receptor beta chains from one sample, sequenced in a study of immune cell composition in non-small cell lung cancer. The data were produced by immunoSEQ multiplex PCR, yet TCRdb's version contains in-frame clones alone and is incomplete. The sample lists 6,500 to 8,000 clones, 80% to 90% seen once, with about 12% in the top ten. Normal lung was taken at the farthest possible site, at least 3 cm from tumour. Sequenced input: non-adjacent lung tissue. The receptors shown here come from a human donor with non-small cell lung cancer.

The chain has TRBV19 and TRBJ2-2; 7 nucleotides match TRBD1. V trimming: 6 bases; J trimming: 3 bases; junction bases outside the gene matches: 7. From germline, CDR1 is LNHDA and CDR2 SQIVND (reference sequence). This CDR3 comprises 15 residues. The CDR3 protein is CASSPTGPDTGELFF. CDR3 sequence (DNA): TGTGCCAGTAGCCCGACAGGGCCTGACACCGGGGAGCTGTTTTTT.

The J gene is TRBJ2-7, the V gene TRBV18, with 9 bases fitting TRBD1. CDR1 and CDR2 (germline): KGHSH, LQKENI. V shed 0 bases and J 1 base; nucleotides not matched to a gene: 4. The CDR3 spans 16 residues. The CDR3 loop reads CASSPPGDRVSYEQYF. The CDR3 DNA follows: TGTGCCAGCTCACCACCCGGGGACAGGGTGTCCTACGAGCAGTACTTC.

In its sample, this clone was seen a few times. V gene TRBV5-1 combines with J gene TRBJ1-1; D call uncertain. CDR1 SGHRS and CDR2 YFSETQ come from the germline V gene. V lost 4 bases to trimming and J lost 1 base, with 8 bases between them. The CDR3 runs 13 residues. The CDR3 protein is CASSIDQNTEAFF. The CDR3 DNA sequence: TGCGCCAGCAGCATCGACCAGAACACTGAAGCTTTCTTT.

This clone was observed a handful of times. The chain joins TRBV6-1 to TRBJ2-2, with D possibly matching TRBD1 (6 bases). Germline CDR1 and CDR2: MNHNS and SASEGT. This CDR3 comprises 16 residues. Trimming removed 4 bases at V and 3 bases at J, with 15 bases between. The CDR3 nucleotides read TGTGCCAGCAGTGGCACCCCGGGACATCACACCGGGGAGCTGTTTTTT. Translating it yields CASSGTPGHHTGELFF.

The chain is built from TRBV5-5 and TRBJ2-7; 7 nucleotides match TRBD1. The CDR3 is 15 residues long. V lost 2 bases to trimming and J lost 0 bases; unmatched junction nucleotides: 5. Germline-derived CDR1 and CDR2 are SGHKS and YYEKEE (reference sequence). CDR3 nucleotides: TGTGCCAGCAGCTTTCTTCGGGACAGCTCCTACGAGCAGTACTTC. Encoded protein: CASSFLRDSSYEQYF.

In this sample, this clone turned up a few times. J is TRBJ2-1 and V is TRBV5-6; TRBD1 aligns across 8 bases. Germline values: CDR1 SGHDT, CDR2 YYEEEE. The CDR3 consists of 15 residues. The V segment lost 0 bases and the J segment 1 base; nucleotides outside the gene matches: 0. The CDR3 here is CASSLGDRSYNEQFF. CDR3 bases: TGTGCCAGCAGCTTGGGGGACAGGTCCTACAATGAGCAGTTCTTC.

This clone was detected only once. The chain employs TRBV28 and TRBJ2-3; possible D gene TRBD2, 6 bases. Germline loops: CDR1 MDHEN, CDR2 SYDVKM. V was pared by 5 bases and J by 2 bases, with 17 bases between. This CDR3 has 16 residues. The CDR3 reads CASSPPGRPSTDTQYF. The CDR3 DNA is TGTGCCAGCAGTCCCCCAGGGAGGCCCTCCACAGATACGCAGTATTTT.

The chain recombines TRBV12-5 with TRBJ1-5; the D gene is possibly TRBD1 (6 bases). Germline CDR1 and CDR2: LGHNT and FRNRAP. The CDR3 consists of 16 residues. V shed 6 bases and J shed 1 base, with 16 bases lying between them. CDR3 DNA sequence: TGTGCTAGTGGCCCCGAGGGGGGCGTAAGCAATCAGCCCCAGCATTTT. It specifies CASGPEGGVSNQPQHF.

The CDR3 loop reads CASSPPRRDEQFF. In DNA, the CDR3 is TGTGCCAGCAGTCCCCCCCGCAGGGATGAGCAGTTCTTC. The chain combines TRBV6-5 with TRBJ2-1; D is perhaps TRBD1 (5 bases). The V gene lost 5 bases and the J gene lost 8 bases, with 13 bases spanning the gap. Germline CDR1 reads MNHEY; CDR2 reads SVGAGI. The CDR3 spans 13 residues.

This clone was counted a single time. The J gene is TRBJ2-5, the V gene TRBV5-4, with D possibly being TRBD1 or TRBD2 (6 bases each). V was trimmed by 0 bases and J by 4 bases, leaving 10 bases between them. The length of the CDR3 is 14 residues. Germline V gene data show CDR1 as SGHNT and CDR2 as YYREEE (reference sequence). CDR3 amino acids: CASSLGGARETQYF. The CDR3 region has the DNA TGTGCCAGCAGCTTGGGGGGGGCGCGAGAGACCCAGTACTTC.

The chain combines TRBV9 with TRBJ2-1; D is unclear. The CDR3 runs to 13 residues. Trimming cost V 0 bases and J 9 bases, with 10 bases left between them. Germline V gene sequence: CDR1 SGDLS, CDR2 YYNGEE. The CDR3 nucleotides read TGTGCCAGCAGCGTAGTCTACCTTGGTGAGCAGTTCTTC. It yields the protein CASSVVYLGEQFF.

The chain carries TRBV29-1 and TRBJ2-1, with D possibly matching TRBD2 (6 bases). CDR1 is SQVTM, CDR2 ANQGSEA, per germline. This CDR3 is built from 10 residues. V lost 8 bases and J lost 9, with 11 bases in between. CDR3 in DNA: TGCAGCATAGGGACTGCTGAGCAGTTCTTC. Encoded protein: CSIGTAEQFF.

The chain combines TRBV5-1 with TRBJ2-1; 7 nucleotides align to TRBD2. The germline V gene encodes CDR1 SGHRS and CDR2 YFSETQ. J was trimmed by 0 bases and V by 4 bases; bases with no gene match: 4. The CDR3 spans 15 residues. The CDR3 protein is CASSLAVSSYNEQFF. The DNA for the CDR3 is TGCGCCAGCAGCCTAGCGGTGAGCTCCTACAATGAGCAGTTCTTC.

This chain joins TRBV4-3 and TRBJ1-5; maybe TRBD1 (5 bases). Germline V gene sequence: CDR1 LGHNA, CDR2 YSLEER. Trimming stripped 0 bases from V and 0 bases from J, with 21 bases between. The CDR3 has 20 residues. DNA of the CDR3: TGCGCCAGCAGCCAAGATTATGTGACAGCCAGTGGGAATAGCAATCAGCCCCAGCATTTT. It is translated as CASSQDYVTASGNSNQPQHF.

The chain uses TRBV5-6 and TRBJ1-1; 9 bases align to TRBD1. The CDR3 has 16 residues. The germline gives CDR1 SGHDT, CDR2 YYEEEE. V dropped 4 bases and J dropped 1; count of bases not matched to a gene: 8. In DNA, the CDR3 is TGTGCCAGCAGCCTACCGGGACAGGGAAGGAACACTGAAGCTTTCTTT. This encodes CASSLPGQGRNTEAFF. Full variable domain (missing parts from reference TRBV5-6 and TRBJ1-1): DAGVTQSPTHLIKTRGQQVTLRCSPKSGHDTVSWYQQALGQGPQFIFQYYEEEERQRGNFPDRFSGHQFPNYSSELNVNALLLGDSALYLCASSLPGQGRNTEAFFGQGTRLTVV.

V and J are TRBV27 and TRBJ2-7; 8 positions agree with TRBD2. Losses at the gene ends were 4 bases for V and 5 bases for J; bases not matched to a gene: 7. Germline V gives CDR1 MNHEY, CDR2 SMNVEV (reference sequence). The CDR3 runs to 14 residues. The CDR3 here is CASSSQGLVDEQYF. The CDR3 DNA follows: TGTGCCAGCAGTTCCCAGGGACTAGTTGACGAGCAGTACTTC.

This rearrangement joins TRBV5-8 to TRBJ1-2; D is ambiguous. The CDR3 runs 16 residues. Germline V gene data show CDR1 as SGHTS and CDR2 as YDEGEE. The ends were cut back, 0 bases at V and 8 bases at J, with 20 bases in the middle. The CDR3 coding sequence is TGTGCCAGCAGCTTGGGAGGGCTCCAGTGGTCGAGGGGCTACACCTTC. Its translation: CASSLGGLQWSRGYTF.

This rearrangement joins TRBV4-1 to TRBJ2-6, with no clear D. Germline CDR1 and CDR2: MGHRA and YSYEKL. This CDR3 contains 15 residues. V dropped 3 bases and J dropped 0 bases, with 6 bases sitting between them. CDR3 amino acids: CASSQPGSGANVLTF. CDR3 DNA sequence: TGCGCCAGCAGCCAGCCAGGCTCTGGGGCCAACGTCCTGACTTTC.